This T cell receptor beta chain was sequenced for a study of CD8 T cells in ankylosing spondylitis. As the method for making TCR beta libraries, quantitative 5'-RACE with molecular barcodes was used. MiXCR was run by TCRdb on the 5' RACE reads, yielding one entry per CDR3 protein. The repertoire holds under 250,000 distinct CDR3 sequences, with about 10% as singletons. Per the germline V gene, CDR1 is DFQATT and CDR2 is SNEGSKA (reference sequence). CDR3 length: 14 amino acids. V gave up 5 bases and J gave up 4 bases; unmatched junction bases: 5. At least ten counts were recorded for this clonotype. The source material was blood, either unsorted or a sorted T cell fraction (not recorded which). The chain employs TRBV20-1 and TRBJ2-5; TRBD2 matches 12 bases. This receptor was identified in a male donor with ankylosing spondylitis or in good health (not recorded which). The CDR3 protein is CSARPGLAGETQYF. CDR3 in DNA: TGCAGTGCTCGACCGGGACTAGCGGGAGAGACCCAGTACTTC.